These T cell receptor beta chains were read from a single sample in a study of blood T cell repertoires in COVID-19. The repertoire was sequenced with immunoSEQ multiplex PCR; TCRdb's copy has only in-frame clones and lacks some. The sample yields about 120,000 clones, 87% seen once. The sequenced sample was peripheral blood. The source of these receptors is a woman in her forties or fifties with acute or convalescent COVID-19. The CDR3 runs from the conserved cysteine through the conserved F or W. Fields, in order: V gene, D gene, clone size, J gene, CDR3 length, CDR3 DNA, CDR3 protein. A D gene is named only where the DNA matches it firmly. Some rows mark clone size as missing; the rest say once, few, many or name a class of expanded clone.

>TRBV5-4|TRBD1|NA|TRBJ2-2|16
TGTGCCAGCAGCTTGCCCTTCCGACAGGGTACCGGGGAGCTGTTTTTT
CASSLPFRQGTGELFF
>TRBV4-1|TRBD1|NA|TRBJ1-1|14
TGCGCCAGCAGCCCGACAGGGTTGAACACTGAAGCTTTCTTT
CASSPTGLNTEAFF
>TRBV30|TRBD1|NA|TRBJ1-2|13
TGTGCCTGGAGGATGACAGGGGCTTATGGCTACACCTTC
CAWRMTGAYGYTF
>TRBV7-6|NA|NA|TRBJ2-7|16
TGTGCCAGCAGCTCCCAAATTCCACAGGGATCTTCCGAGCAGTACTTC
CASSSQIPQGSSEQYF
>TRBV7-9|NA|NA|TRBJ1-2|14
TGTGCCAGCAGCTTAGAAAGAGGGAACTATGGCTACACCTTC
CASSLERGNYGYTF
>TRBV5-1|TRBD1|NA|TRBJ2-7|15
TGCGCCAGCAGCCGTTCACAGGGGGCTTCCTACGAGCAGTACTTC
CASSRSQGASYEQYF
>TRBV6-6|NA|NA|TRBJ2-6|16
TGTGCCAGCAGTTACTGGAGGTCCTCTGGGGCCAACGTCCTGACTTTC
CASSYWRSSGANVLTF
>TRBV7-2|TRBD1|NA|TRBJ1-2|13
TGTGCCAGCAGCCGGGGACAGCTTTATGGCTACACCTTC
CASSRGQLYGYTF
>TRBV27|TRBD1|NA|TRBJ2-5|13
TGTGCCAGCAGTCCGACAGGGAAAGAGACCCAGTACTTC
CASSPTGKETQYF
>TRBV7-9|NA|NA|TRBJ2-3|16
TGTGCCAGCACCTATACGAGGGCTCAGCTCCCAGATACGCAGTATTTT
CASTYTRAQLPDTQYF
>TRBV6-5|NA|NA|TRBJ2-2|15
TGTGCCAGCAGTTACTCGAACAGTCACACCGGGGAGCTGTTTTTT
CASSYSNSHTGELFF
>TRBV11-3|TRBD1|NA|TRBJ1-1|15
TGTGCCAGCAGCGGACGACAGGGAAGGGAGACTGAAGCTTTCTTT
CASSGRQGRETEAFF
>TRBV5-1|TRBD1|NA|TRBJ1-1|14
TGCGCCAGCAGCAGGGACAGCCTGAACACTGAAGCTTTCTTT
CASSRDSLNTEAFF
>TRBV2|NA|NA|TRBJ2-3|14
TGTGCCAGCAGTGAATGGCTAGAAACAGATACGCAGTATTTT
CASSEWLETDTQYF
>TRBV19|NA|once|TRBJ1-3|14
TGTGCCAGTTCAGGGGTATCGGCTGGAAACACCATATATTTT
CASSGVSAGNTIYF
>TRBV11-2|NA|NA|TRBJ1-6|19
TGTGCCAGCAGCTTAGATAGTCTCAGGGGAAGACCCGATAATTCACCCCTCCACTTT
CASSLDSLRGRPDNSPLHF
>TRBV10-3|TRBD1|NA|TRBJ2-4|14
TGTGCCATCAGTGATGGACAGGGTAAAAACATTCAGTACTTC
CAISDGQGKNIQYF
>TRBV3-1/TRBV3-2|TRBD1|few|TRBJ1-5|15
TGTGCCAGCAGCCAACGACAGGGACGGGAGCAGCCCCAGCATTTT
CASSQRQGREQPQHF
>TRBV18|TRBD1|NA|TRBJ1-6|15
TGTGCCAGCTCACCGGAGAACAGGGGGCTTTCACCCCTCCACTTT
CASSPENRGLSPLHF
>TRBV7-2|TRBD1|NA|TRBJ2-2|14
TGTGCCAGCAGCTCCAGGGGGCGAGGCGGGGAGCTGTTTTTT
CASSSRGRGGELFF
>TRBV24-1|NA|NA|TRBJ1-2|13
TGTGCCACCAGTTCGGCAGGGGACGGTGGCTACACCTTC
CATSSAGDGGYTF
>TRBV7-2|NA|NA|TRBJ1-2|14
TGTGCCAGCAGCTTAGAATCCCAGTTCTATGGCTACACCTTC
CASSLESQFYGYTF
>TRBV19|TRBD1|NA|TRBJ2-2|16
TGTGCCAGTAGTGACCTCCGGGACAGGAGGAACGGGGAGCTGTTTTTT
CASSDLRDRRNGELFF